Sequencing of this T cell receptor beta chain was carried out in a study of blood T cell repertoires in COVID-19. The overall study: Material from acute and convalescent COVID-19 was sourced from the United States, Italy and Spain.

CDR1 and CDR2 from the germline V gene are MGHRA and YSYEKL. The CDR3 loop spans 15 amino acids. Trimming left V 1 base short and J 7 bases short, with 14 bases between. The study recruited people aged 18 to 89 years across around 24 US areas. Some clones are missing from TCRdb's copy, which holds only in-frame ones; the method was immunoSEQ multiplex PCR. This table has about 230,000 clones, about nine tenths appearing once. Specimen: PBMCs or T cells enriched from blood (not recorded which). The source of this sequence is a woman aged 25 to 39 with acute COVID-19. This sequence joins TRBV4-1 and TRBJ1-5, with TRBD1 as a possible D gene (5 bases). CDR3 amino acids: CASSQGARVDQPQHF. The CDR3 bases are TGCGCCAGCAGCCAAGGGGCCAGGGTCGACCAGCCCCAGCATTTT.